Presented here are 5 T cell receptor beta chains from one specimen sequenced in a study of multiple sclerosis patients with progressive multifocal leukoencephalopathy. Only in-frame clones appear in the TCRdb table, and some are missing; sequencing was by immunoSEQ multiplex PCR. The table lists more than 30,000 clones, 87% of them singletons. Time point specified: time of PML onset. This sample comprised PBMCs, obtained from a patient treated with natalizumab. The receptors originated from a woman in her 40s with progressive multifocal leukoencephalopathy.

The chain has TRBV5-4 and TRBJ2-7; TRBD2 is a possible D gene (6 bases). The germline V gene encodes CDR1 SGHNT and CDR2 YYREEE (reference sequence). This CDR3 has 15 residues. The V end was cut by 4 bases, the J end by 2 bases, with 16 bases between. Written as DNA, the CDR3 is TGTGCCAGCAGCCCCGGGGGACGGGCGCCCTACGAGCAGTACTTC. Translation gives CASSPGGRAPYEQYF.

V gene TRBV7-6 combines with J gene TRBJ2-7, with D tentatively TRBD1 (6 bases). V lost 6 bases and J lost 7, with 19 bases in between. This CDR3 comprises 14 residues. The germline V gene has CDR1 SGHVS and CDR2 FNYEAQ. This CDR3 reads CASSWDTSLQEQYF. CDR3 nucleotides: TGTGCCAGCAGTTGGGACACCTCCCTACAGGAGCAGTACTTC.

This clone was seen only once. In DNA, the CDR3 is TGTGCCAGCAGCTTTGGGGGGGAAAACATTCAGTACTTC. It encodes CASSFGGENIQYF. The chain couples TRBV7-9 to TRBJ2-4; 7 bases are shared with TRBD2. The CDR3 extends over 13 amino acids. CDR1 SEHNR and CDR2 FQNEAQ come from the germline V gene (reference sequence). V shed 3 bases, J shed 5 bases, and the junction held 1 base outside the gene matches.

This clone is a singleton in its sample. The CDR3 protein is CATIRTGYNSPLHF. In DNA, the CDR3 is TGTGCCACCATCCGGACAGGGTATAATTCACCCCTCCACTTT. This chain uses TRBV28 with TRBJ1-6, with TRBD1 matching 8 bases. The CDR3 is 14 residues long. Germline V gene data show CDR1 as MDHEN and CDR2 as SYDVKM. With V trimmed by 10 bases and J by 4 bases, 6 bases remained unmatched.

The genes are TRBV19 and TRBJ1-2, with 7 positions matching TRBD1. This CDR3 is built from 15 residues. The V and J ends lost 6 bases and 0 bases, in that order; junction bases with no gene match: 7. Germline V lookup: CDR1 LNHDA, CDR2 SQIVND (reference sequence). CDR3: CASRLDRRANYGYTF. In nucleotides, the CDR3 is TGTGCCAGTAGGCTGGACAGGAGAGCTAACTATGGCTACACCTTC.